These 16 T cell receptor beta chains came from one sample sequenced in a study of radiotherapy plus CTLA-4 blockade in lung cancer. Produced via immunoSEQ multiplex PCR; TCRdb's table is partial and in-frame only. The sample lists over 75,000 clones, roughly 85% occurring once. The sample consisted of peripheral blood, taken from a patient treated with radiotherapy plus ipilimumab. Receptor source: a human donor with non-small cell lung cancer who had stable disease on radiotherapy plus ipilimumab.

The V call is TRBV4-2, the J call TRBJ1-2; TRBD1 agrees at 9 bases. V lost 0 bases to trimming and J lost 8 bases; unmatched junction nucleotides: 7. This CDR3 is 15 amino acids long. The germline V gene encodes CDR1 LGHNA and CDR2 YNFKEQ. CDR3 nucleotide sequence: TGTGCCAGCAGCCAAGATCTAGGGACAGGGAAAGGCTACACCTTC. This encodes CASSQDLGTGKGYTF.

The gene calls are TRBV29-1 and TRBJ2-3, with D possibly TRBD2 on 6 matching bases. There are 13 residues in the CDR3. In germline, CDR1 is SQVTM, CDR2 ANQGSEA. V lost 4 bases to trimming and J lost 3 bases, with 11 bases between them. CDR3 DNA: TGCAGCGTTGCGGCGGCGGGGACAGATACGCAGTATTTT. This sequence encodes CSVAAAGTDTQYF.

The chain employs TRBV2 and TRBJ2-2; 9 nucleotides line up with TRBD1. This CDR3 has 16 residues. Trimming cost V 7 bases and J 0 bases; bases outside gene matches: 6. The germline V gene has CDR1 SNHLY and CDR2 FYNNEI. The CDR3 is CASTYRGPSNTGELFF. The CDR3 DNA is TGTGCCAGCACCTACAGGGGGCCCTCGAACACCGGGGAGCTGTTTTTT.

V and J are TRBV10-2 and TRBJ2-4; D remains unclear. Between the trimmed V and J ends, which lost 2 bases and 9 bases, there was a span of 17 bases. CDR1 is WSHSY, CDR2 SAAADI, per germline. This CDR3 region has 15 residues. The CDR3 bases are TGCGCCAGCAGTGAGAATTCACTATCGAGTGGCATTCAGTACTTC. Translation: CASSENSLSSGIQYF.

This clone was seen only a few times. The chain couples TRBV9 to TRBJ2-3; D is unresolved. CDR1 and CDR2 from the germline V gene are SGDLS and YYNGEE. The CDR3 is 9 amino acids. Trimming took 7 bases from V and 10 from J, leaving 7 bases between them. The chain's CDR3 is CASGQPQYF. For the CDR3, the DNA is TGTGCCAGCGGGCAGCCGCAGTATTTT.

V is TRBV19 and J is TRBJ1-4; no firm D call. Germline V gene data show CDR1 as LNHDA and CDR2 as SQIVND (reference sequence). This CDR3 is built from 11 residues. V was pared by 8 bases and J by 1 base, with 2 bases between. Here the CDR3 DNA reads TGTGCCAGTCGAACTAATGAAAAACTGTTTTTT. This translates into CASRTNEKLFF.

This clone appeared once. In nucleotides, the CDR3 is TGTGCCAGCAGTGAAACGACAGGGGGCGCGACTTACGAGCAGTACTTC. This codes for CASSETTGGATYEQYF. This chain connects TRBV2 to TRBJ2-7, with 10 bases aligning to TRBD1. From germline, CDR1 is SNHLY and CDR2 FYNNEI. Trimming at V came to 2 bases and at J to 4 bases, leaving 8 bases not matched to a gene. The CDR3 totals 16 residues.

The chain recombines TRBV25-1 with TRBJ2-7, with 7 bases that match TRBD1. The CDR3 loop spans 15 amino acids. J gave up 2 bases and V 6 bases, and 10 bases lay outside the gene matches. Germline V gene data show CDR1 as MGHDK and CDR2 as SYGVNS. DNA of the CDR3: TGTGCCAGCAGCCCCCGAGGGGGCGAAGCCTACGAGCAGTACTTC. Protein sequence: CASSPRGGEAYEQYF.

As to this clone: Other nucleotide sequences in the sample specify the same CDR3. The V gene is TRBV27, the J gene TRBJ1-2; TRBD1 agrees at 11 bases. V was pared by 6 bases and J by 2 bases, with 11 bases of the junction left unmatched. The germline V gene encodes CDR1 MNHEY and CDR2 SMNVEV (reference sequence). The CDR3 consists of 17 residues. CDR3 DNA sequence: TGTGCCAGCAGCACTAACCGGGACAGGGGGGAAAACTATGGCTACACCTTC. It yields the protein CASSTNRDRGENYGYTF.

V gene TRBV5-6 combines with J gene TRBJ2-5; 11 nucleotides align to TRBD1. The CDR3 has 15 amino acids. V shed 5 bases, J shed 5 bases, and the junction held 8 bases outside the gene matches. Per the germline V gene, CDR1 is SGHDT and CDR2 is YYEEEE. For the CDR3, the DNA is TGTGCCAGCAGTCGAAGGACAGGGGGCGGCGAGACCCAGTACTTC. It is translated as CASSRRTGGGETQYF.

The gene calls are TRBV27 and TRBJ1-1, with D perhaps TRBD1 (5 bases). V shed 3 bases and J shed 0 bases, with 11 bases lying between them. Germline lookup yields CDR1 MNHEY and CDR2 SMNVEV (reference sequence). The CDR3 is 15 amino acids. The CDR3 sequence is CASSLGRTMNTEAFF. DNA of the CDR3: TGTGCCAGCAGTTTGGGACGGACTATGAACACTGAAGCTTTCTTT.

The chain uses TRBV6-1 and TRBJ1-6; D uncertain. The V end was cut by 2 bases, the J end by 4 bases, with 9 bases between. Per the germline V gene, CDR1 is MNHNS and CDR2 is SASEGT. The CDR3 has 15 residues. The CDR3 here is CASSERVVYNSPLHF. CDR3 DNA sequence: TGTGCCAGCAGTGAAAGAGTGGTTTATAATTCACCCCTCCACTTT.

This clone was seen a handful of times. The chain couples TRBV27 to TRBJ1-2; TRBD1 aligns across 10 bases. The CDR3 contains 14 residues. J gave up 6 bases and V 2 bases, and 3 bases lay outside the gene matches. CDR1 is MNHEY and CDR2 is SMNVEV in the germline V gene (reference sequence). In DNA, the CDR3 is TGTGCCAGCAGTTTAACAGGGACAGGGGATGGCTACACCTTC. Translation: CASSLTGTGDGYTF.

V usage is TRBV9 and J usage is TRBJ2-3; D gene uncertain. CDR1 is SGDLS, CDR2 YYNGEE, per germline. The CDR3 totals 15 residues. Trimming removed 0 bases from V and 0 bases from J, with 8 bases in between. CDR3 bases: TGTGCCAGCAGCGTAGAGTTGGGGAGCACAGATACGCAGTATTTT. The encoded protein is CASSVELGSTDTQYF. Using reference TRBV9 and TRBJ2-3 for the parts outside the CDR3, the full variable domain is DSGVTQTPKHLITATGQRVTLRCSPRSGDLSVYWYQQSLDQGLQFLIQYYNGEERAKGNILERFSAQQFPDLHSELNLSSLELGDSALYFCASSVELGSTDTQYFGPGTRLTVL.

The J gene is TRBJ2-1, the V gene TRBV6-5, with no clear D. The CDR3 contains 9 residues. CDR1 and CDR2 from the germline V gene are MNHEY and SVGAGI. The V and J ends lost 8 bases and 10 bases respectively, with 6 bases between them. The CDR3 bases are TGTGCCAGCGCCGGCGAGCAGTTCTTC. Translating gives CASAGEQFF.

The chain employs TRBV5-1 and TRBJ2-1; D perhaps matches TRBD2 (5 bases). The CDR3 length is 16 residues. Per germline, CDR1 SGHRS and CDR2 YFSETQ. V was pared by 4 bases and J by 12 bases, with 26 bases between. The DNA for the CDR3 is TGCGCCAGCAGCCCGGCAGTCCCAGGTATCAATGGGAGGCAGTTCTTC. Translation: CASSPAVPGINGRQFF.